This is a list of T cell receptor beta chains from one sample in a study of blood T cell repertoires in COVID-19. TCRdb's table, derived via immunoSEQ multiplex PCR, lists solely in-frame clones and lacks some. The data show 200,000 or so clones, 79% seen once. What was sequenced was peripheral blood. Source of these receptors: a man between 60 and 75 years old with active or convalescent COVID-19. Each CDR3 is given with its conserved first and last residue. Fields, in order: J gene, D gene, clone size, V gene, CDR3 protein, CDR3 DNA. A D gene is named only where the DNA matches it firmly. Clone size is given for some rows only: seen once, a few or many times, or a class if the clone is expanded.

TRBJ1-5	TRBD1	-	TRBV5-1	CASSPTGALWQPQHF	TGCGCCAGCTCACCGACAGGGGCCCTTTGGCAGCCCCAGCATTTT
TRBJ2-7	TRBD1	-	TRBV18	CASSPPSQGSYEQYF	TGTGCCAGCTCACCACCCTCACAGGGGAGCTACGAGCAGTACTTC
TRBJ2-3	-	-	TRBV10-3	CATAGLRQASTDTQYF	TGTGCCACCGCCGGCCTCAGACAGGCTAGCACAGATACGCAGTATTTT
TRBJ1-5	TRBD1	few	TRBV24-1	CATSTGGFNQPQHF	TGTGCCACCTCGACAGGGGGCTTTAATCAGCCCCAGCATTTT
TRBJ1-6	TRBD1	-	TRBV6-1	CASSESGTVNSPLHF	TGTGCCAGCAGTGAATCCGGGACAGTCAATTCACCCCTCCACTTT
TRBJ2-5	TRBD1	once	TRBV24-1	CATSRTGNAQETQYF	TGTGCCACCAGCCGGACAGGAAACGCACAAGAGACCCAGTACTTC
TRBJ1-1	TRBD1	-	TRBV9	CASSVGGQGDTEAFF	TGTGCCAGCAGCGTAGGTGGACAGGGGGACACTGAAGCTTTCTTT
TRBJ1-5	-	-	TRBV19	CASSMGRGPYQPQHF	TGTGCCAGTAGTATGGGCAGGGGACCCTATCAGCCCCAGCATTTT
TRBJ2-7	-	-	TRBV5-1	CASSLGDGRGEQYF	TGCGCCAGCAGCTTGGGCGATGGAAGGGGCGAGCAGTACTTC
TRBJ2-1	TRBD1	few	TRBV18	CASSPQTGGNEQFF	TGTGCCAGCTCACCTCAGACAGGGGGGAATGAGCAGTTCTTC
TRBJ1-2	TRBD1	-	TRBV7-8	CASSLARTGRRIKSGYTF	TGTGCCAGCAGCTTAGCCCGGACAGGGAGGAGGATAAAAAGTGGCTACACCTTC
TRBJ1-1	TRBD1	few	TRBV28	CASQKGQPLNTEAFF	TGTGCCAGCCAAAAGGGACAGCCCTTGAACACTGAAGCTTTCTTT
TRBJ2-7	TRBD2	-	TRBV27	CASSPVAGGPYEQYF	TGTGCCAGCAGTCCCGTAGCGGGAGGTCCCTACGAGCAGTACTTC
TRBJ2-7	-	medium-sized	TRBV7-9	CASSARFNEQYF	TGTGCCAGCAGCGCCAGATTTAACGAGCAGTACTTC